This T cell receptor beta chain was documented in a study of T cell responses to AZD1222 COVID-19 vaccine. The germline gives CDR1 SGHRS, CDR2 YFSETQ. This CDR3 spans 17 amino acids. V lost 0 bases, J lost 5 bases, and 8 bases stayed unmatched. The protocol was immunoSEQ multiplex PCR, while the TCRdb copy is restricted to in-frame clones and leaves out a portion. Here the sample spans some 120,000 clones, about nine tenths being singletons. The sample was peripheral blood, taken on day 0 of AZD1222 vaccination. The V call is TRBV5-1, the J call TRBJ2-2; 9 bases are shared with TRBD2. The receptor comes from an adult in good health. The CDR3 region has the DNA TGCGCCAGCAGCTTGGACGGCGGGGGGGCCCGAACCGGGGAGCTGTTTTTT. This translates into CASSLDGGGARTGELFF. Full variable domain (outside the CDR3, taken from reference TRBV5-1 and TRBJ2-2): KAGVTQTPRYLIKTRGQQVTLSCSPISGHRSVSWYQQTPGQGLQFLFEYFSETQRNKGNFPGRFSGRQFSNSRSEMNVSTLELGDSALYLCASSLDGGGARTGELFFGEGSRLTVL.